The clone carrying this T cell receptor beta chain was found a few times. Then a second PCR, running about 7 to 11 cycles, was carried out with a sample-barcoded 5' primer and a J-beta primer mix. A single record per CDR3 protein comes from TCRdb applying MiXCR to the 5' RACE reads. Of approximately 780,000 distinct CDR3 sequences listed, 20% to 30% were seen once; the top ten hold 2.5% to 3.5%. This specimen comes from a study of blood T cells in healthy people across ages. The CDR3 extends over 13 amino acids. CDR1 SQVTM and CDR2 ANQGSEA come from the germline V gene. In addition, the sample was reused for a study of T cells of mothers and their children.

This chain connects TRBV29-1 to TRBJ2-5; 7 bases agree with TRBD2. The J call may be wrong; the DNA end is better matched by TRBJ2-7. The material sequenced was blood. This receptor was identified in a boy aged 5-17 years in good health. Here the CDR3 reads CSVEKRLAVEQYF. As DNA, the CDR3 is TGCAGCGTTGAGAAACGACTAGCCGTCGAGCAGTACTTC.